A selection of T cell receptor beta chains follows, all from one sample in a study of OX40 agonist ivuxolimab in advanced cancers. Method: immunoSEQ multiplex PCR; TCRdb's copy keeps in-frame clones and lacks some. The sample lists more than 50,000 clones, 79% occurring once. The material sequenced was CD4+ or CD8+ T cells sorted from blood, taken in a trial of the OX40 agonist ivuxolimab. These receptors all come from an adult with an advanced solid tumor such as melanoma, head and neck, liver or kidney cancer. Both conserved end residues are part of each CDR3. D genes are given only for firm matches. Rows may omit the clone size; those that give it use once, few, many or a size class.

V	size	D	J	CDR3	DNA
TRBV19	NA	NA	TRBJ1-5	CASSIFVNQPQHF	TGTGCCAGTAGTATCTTTGTGAATCAGCCCCAGCATTTT
TRBV7-2	NA	TRBD2	TRBJ2-1	CASSSERGGYNEQFF	TGTGCCAGCAGCTCCGAGCGGGGGGGCTACAATGAGCAGTTCTTC
TRBV29-1	NA	NA	TRBJ1-4	CSVTWGTNEKLFF	TGCAGCGTTACCTGGGGGACTAATGAAAAACTGTTTTTT
TRBV6-1	few	NA	TRBJ1-5	CASSEGEAGGNQPQHF	TGTGCCAGCAGTGAAGGGGAGGCAGGGGGCAATCAGCCCCAGCATTTT
TRBV6-1	NA	NA	TRBJ2-1	CASSEYTARVHNEQFF	TGTGCCAGCAGTGAGTATACGGCGAGGGTACACAATGAGCAGTTCTTC
TRBV13	NA	NA	TRBJ1-2	CASSLVYFYYGYTF	TGTGCCAGCAGCTTAGTGTATTTTTACTATGGCTACACCTTC
TRBV21-1	few	NA	TRBJ1-5	CASSKLAFMGQPQHF	TGTGCCAGCAGCAAGCTGGCCTTTATGGGTCAGCCCCAGCATTTT
TRBV15	NA	NA	TRBJ2-1	CATSRQGREQFF	TGTGCCACCAGCAGACAGGGACGGGAGCAGTTCTTC
TRBV5-1	NA	NA	TRBJ2-2	CASSLVQGWNTGELFF	TGCGCCAGCAGCTTGGTGCAGGGATGGAACACCGGGGAGCTGTTTTTT
TRBV14	NA	TRBD2	TRBJ2-2	CASSPRLAGPRTGELFF	TGTGCCAGCAGCCCCAGGCTAGCGGGTCCCCGGACCGGGGAGCTGTTTTTT
TRBV2	once	NA	TRBJ2-3	CAAKDTGFTDTQYF	TGTGCCGCGAAGGATACGGGATTCACAGATACGCAGTATTTT
TRBV18	NA	NA	TRBJ1-2	CASSPYGFGGYGYTF	TGTGCCAGCTCACCATACGGTTTCGGGGGCTATGGCTACACCTTC
TRBV27	NA	NA	TRBJ1-1	CASSPWGRGANTEAFF	TGTGCCAGCAGTCCTTGGGGGCGGGGGGCGAACACTGAAGCTTTCTTT
TRBV10-2	NA	NA	TRBJ1-1	CASSEPPWGANTEAFF	TGCGCCAGCAGTGAGCCGCCCTGGGGGGCGAACACTGAAGCTTTCTTT
TRBV7-8	NA	NA	TRBJ2-7	CASILEGEQYF	TGTGCCTCCATCCTCGAAGGCGAGCAGTACTTC
TRBV18	few	TRBD1	TRBJ2-3	CASSTRTGTDTQYF	TGTGCCAGCTCAACCCGGACAGGGACAGATACGCAGTATTTT
TRBV7-9	NA	NA	TRBJ1-1	CASSLAGQGNTEAFF	TGTGCCAGCAGCTTAGCAGGCCAGGGGAACACTGAAGCTTTCTTT
TRBV9	medium-sized	TRBD1	TRBJ1-2	CASSLTGFGENYGYTF	TGTGCCAGCAGCCTGACAGGGTTCGGCGAAAACTATGGCTACACCTTC
TRBV6-6	NA	TRBD2	TRBJ2-7	CASSYTLAGGLEQYF	TGTGCCAGCAGTTATACACTAGCGGGGGGGCTCGAGCAGTACTTC
TRBV7-2	NA	TRBD1	TRBJ1-2	CASSLDRVNYGYTF	TGTGCCAGCAGCTTGGACAGGGTAAACTATGGCTACACCTTC
TRBV7-9	once	TRBD2	TRBJ2-7	CASSPGLAGPLEQYF	TGTGCCAGCAGCCCAGGACTAGCGGGCCCTCTCGAGCAGTACTTC
TRBV11-2	few	NA	TRBJ1-4	CASSLEGLMNEKLFF	TGTGCCAGCAGCTTAGAGGGACTGATGAATGAAAAACTGTTTTTT
TRBV19	NA	NA	TRBJ2-2	CASLRRETSGTGELFF	TGTGCCAGCCTTAGGAGGGAGACTAGTGGCACCGGGGAGCTGTTTTTT
TRBV19	NA	TRBD2	TRBJ2-3	CASSIAGTRADTQYF	TGTGCCAGTAGTATCGCCGGGACTAGGGCAGATACGCAGTATTTT
TRBV6-5	NA	TRBD1	TRBJ1-1	CASSYSEDRGSRAFF	TGTGCCAGCAGTTACTCCGAGGACAGGGGAAGCCGAGCTTTCTTT
TRBV5-5	medium-sized	NA	TRBJ1-2	CASSLAPDYGYTF	TGTGCCAGCAGCTTGGCGCCAGACTATGGCTACACCTTC
TRBV10-3	NA	NA	TRBJ2-3	CAISERSGSIDTQYF	TGTGCCATCAGTGAGCGGTCAGGGTCTATTGATACGCAGTATTTT
TRBV15	NA	TRBD2	TRBJ2-7	CATSRGGTSSYEQYF	TGTGCCACCAGCAGAGGGGGGACTAGCTCCTACGAGCAGTACTTC
TRBV7-2	NA	TRBD2	TRBJ2-2	CASSSSGGDGELFF	TGTGCCAGCAGCTCCAGCGGGGGGGACGGGGAGCTGTTTTTT
TRBV6-5	NA	TRBD1	TRBJ1-1	CASNAQGAENTEAFF	TGTGCCAGCAATGCACAGGGGGCGGAAAACACTGAAGCTTTCTTT
TRBV5-4	NA	TRBD2	TRBJ2-3	CASSFGTSGRDTQYF	TGTGCCAGCAGCTTTGGGACTAGCGGGAGGGATACGCAGTATTTT
TRBV4-2	NA	TRBD1	TRBJ2-7	CASSQETRTGAYEQYF	TGTGCCAGCAGCCAAGAGACCCGGACAGGGGCCTACGAGCAGTACTTC
TRBV29-1	NA	TRBD1	TRBJ1-5	CSAGQGAQQPQHF	TGCAGCGCCGGACAGGGGGCTCAGCAGCCCCAGCATTTT
TRBV19	NA	TRBD1	TRBJ1-5	CASRGTGVQPQHF	TGTGCCAGTAGGGGGACAGGGGTTCAGCCCCAGCATTTT
TRBV5-5	NA	NA	TRBJ2-2	CASSLAAGFGTGELFF	TGTGCCAGCAGCTTGGCTGCGGGATTTGGGACCGGGGAGCTGTTTTTT
TRBV2	once	TRBD2	TRBJ2-4	CASSPRTSGANIQYF	TGTGCCAGCAGCCCCAGGACTAGCGGAGCGAACATTCAGTACTTC
TRBV4-3	NA	NA	TRBJ1-6	CASSQDLQGSYNSPLHF	TGCGCCAGCAGCCAAGACCTACAGGGCTCCTATAATTCACCCCTCCACTTT
TRBV5-1	NA	NA	TRBJ2-7	CASSLNREYEQYF	TGCGCCAGCAGCTTGAACAGGGAATACGAGCAGTACTTC
TRBV2	NA	NA	TRBJ1-4	CASSVRHVGEKLFF	TGTGCCAGCAGTGTCCGACACGTGGGGGAAAAACTGTTTTTT
TRBV7-8	NA	TRBD1	TRBJ1-2	CASSSQGALGYGYTF	TGTGCCAGCAGCTCACAGGGGGCGCTGGGCTATGGCTACACCTTC
TRBV4-2	NA	TRBD2	TRBJ2-1	CASSQVTGGQLREQFF	TGTGCCAGCAGCCAAGTGACGGGAGGACAATTAAGAGAGCAGTTCTTC
TRBV6-1	NA	TRBD2	TRBJ2-1	CASSEEGSGRSLYNEQFF	TGTGCCAGCAGTGAAGAAGGTAGCGGGAGGTCCCTATACAATGAGCAGTTCTTC
TRBV28	NA	TRBD1	TRBJ1-1	CASSETGGDTEAFF	TGTGCCAGCAGTGAGACAGGGGGGGACACTGAAGCTTTCTTT
TRBV7-9	NA	NA	TRBJ1-2	CASSPWGPVSGYTF	TGTGCCAGCAGCCCCTGGGGACCTGTATCCGGCTACACCTTC
TRBV5-1	NA	NA	TRBJ2-3	CASSLPTSTDTQYF	TGCGCCAGCAGCTTGCCGACTAGCACAGATACGCAGTATTTT
TRBV2	NA	TRBD1	TRBJ1-5	CASRGQGSQPQHF	TGTGCCAGCAGAGGACAGGGTAGTCAGCCCCAGCATTTT
TRBV29-1	NA	TRBD2	TRBJ2-1	CSVLGLAGESFIF	TGCAGCGTTCTCGGACTAGCGGGAGAAAGCTTTATCTTC
TRBV5-1	NA	TRBD2	TRBJ2-7	CASSLVLAGGEQYF	TGCGCCAGCAGCTTGGTCTTAGCGGGGGGTGAGCAGTACTTC
TRBV29-1	once	TRBD2	TRBJ2-5	CSVRLAGVRGLQETQYF	TGCAGCGTTAGGCTAGCGGGAGTCAGGGGTCTCCAAGAGACCCAGTACTTC
TRBV10-2	NA	NA	TRBJ2-5	CASSVYSFSEETQYF	TGCGCCAGCAGTGTTTACTCTTTTTCGGAAGAGACCCAGTACTTC
TRBV6-5	once	TRBD1	TRBJ2-1	CASSPRDRGGNEQFF	TGTGCCAGCAGTCCCCGGGACAGGGGCGGCAATGAGCAGTTCTTC
TRBV7-2	few	NA	TRBJ1-1	CASSLQTYTEAFF	TGTGCCAGCAGTCTGCAGACCTACACTGAAGCTTTCTTT
TRBV7-2	NA	TRBD2	TRBJ2-1	CASSSGALAGTEQFF	TGTGCCAGCAGCTCAGGGGCCCTAGCGGGAACTGAGCAGTTCTTC
TRBV19	NA	TRBD1	TRBJ2-7	CASSRTGASYEQYF	TGTGCCAGTAGTCGTACAGGGGCCTCCTACGAGCAGTACTTC
TRBV6-1	NA	NA	TRBJ1-1	CASSEPPTRLNTEAFF	TGTGCCAGCAGCGAACCTCCCACTCGCTTGAACACTGAAGCTTTCTTT
TRBV30	few	NA	TRBJ1-5	CAWSAQGSQPQHF	TGTGCCTGGAGCGCACAGGGAAGTCAGCCCCAGCATTTT
TRBV6-5	NA	NA	TRBJ2-3	CATWRSDTQYF	TGTGCCACCTGGAGGTCAGATACGCAGTATTTT